Each of the 27 T cell receptor beta chains below was sequenced from the same sample in a study of T cells in Graves' hyperthyroidism and ophthalmopathy. From RNA transcripts, TCR beta CDR3 regions were amplified. The TCR CDR3 first-round RT-PCR relied on the HTBI primer set. TCRdb processed the multiplex PCR reads anew with MiXCR; each CDR3 protein has one entry. The table lists around 600,000 distinct CDR3 sequences, about a sixth of them singletons, with 3% to 4% in the top ten. Sequencing was carried out using blood. Receptors were obtained from a woman in her forties with Graves' ophthalmopathy.

This clonotype was observed at least ten times. The CDR3 region is CSARSGTREYNEQFF. As DNA, the CDR3 is TGCAGTGCTAGATCCGGGACTAGAGAGTACAATGAGCAGTTCTTC. The chain is built from TRBV20-1 and TRBJ2-1, with 8 bases identical to TRBD2. The CDR3 sequence is 15 residues long. V lost 2 bases and J lost 4; bases outside the gene matches: 7. CDR1 is DFQATT and CDR2 is SNEGSKA in the germline V gene (reference sequence).

This clonotype was detected many times. This chain connects TRBV2 to TRBJ1-2; perhaps TRBD1 as D (6 bases). V was cut by 7 bases and J by 5 bases, with 17 bases left in between. This CDR3 is built from 14 residues. Germline lookup yields CDR1 SNHLY and CDR2 FYNNEI. The CDR3 sequence: CASKEMDSYYGYTF. In DNA form, the CDR3 reads TGTGCCAGCAAAGAAATGGACAGTTATTATGGCTACACCTTC.

There are a few counts of this clonotype. The chain has TRBV28 and TRBJ1-1; unclear D gene. CDR1 and CDR2 from the germline V gene are MDHEN and SYDVKM. The CDR3 has 12 residues. V was cut by 7 bases and J by 6 bases, with 12 bases left in between. CDR3 DNA sequence: TGTGCCAGCAAATTAACGGCCGCTGAAGCTTTCTTT. Translated, it gives CASKLTAAEAFF.

This clonotype was seen repeatedly, ten times or more. The CDR3 DNA follows: TGTGCCAGCAGCTTAGGGACTGGGAATCCCGGCCAAGAGACCCAGTACTTC. It yields the protein CASSLGTGNPGQETQYF. The rearrangement uses TRBV7-8 and TRBJ2-5, with TRBD2 as a possible D gene (5 bases). This CDR3 is built from 17 residues. Germline V gene data show CDR1 as SGHVS and CDR2 as FQNEAQ. Trimming left V 1 base short and J 1 base short, with 16 bases between.

This clonotype was counted many times. V usage is TRBV28 and J usage is TRBJ2-5; 8 positions match TRBD1. The CDR3 consists of 13 residues. Germline lookup yields CDR1 MDHEN and CDR2 SYDVKM. V dropped 5 bases and J dropped 5; count of bases not matched to a gene: 4. The CDR3 sequence is CASSMDRVETQYF. CDR3 DNA sequence: TGTGCCAGCAGTATGGACAGGGTTGAGACCCAGTACTTC.

V usage is TRBV2 and J usage is TRBJ2-7, with D possibly matching TRBD2 (5 bases). Germline lookup yields CDR1 SNHLY and CDR2 FYNNEI. CDR3 length equals 14 residues. Between the trimmed V and J ends, which lost 5 bases and 7 bases, there was a span of 18 bases. The CDR3 region is CASSKDTPPGEQYF. The CDR3 nucleotides are TGTGCCAGCAGTAAGGATACACCTCCGGGGGAGCAGTACTTC.

This clonotype was recorded at least ten times. This chain connects TRBV20-1 to TRBJ1-2; weak D call: TRBD1 (6 bases). Deletions cut 6 bases from V and 2 bases from J, with 10 bases between. This CDR3 has 12 residues. CDR1 and CDR2 from the germline V gene are DFQATT and SNEGSKA (reference sequence). The CDR3 DNA reads as TGCAGTGCCACAGGGACCAACTATGGCTACACCTTC. This sequence encodes CSATGTNYGYTF.

This chain connects TRBV2 to TRBJ2-7, with TRBD1 matching 11 bases. Germline loops: CDR1 SNHLY, CDR2 FYNNEI. The CDR3 contains 15 residues. V shed 6 bases and J 2 bases; nucleotides not matched to a gene: 6. The CDR3 bases are TGTGCCAGCAGGAAGACGGGACAGGGGGCCTACGAGCAGTACTTC. It encodes CASRKTGQGAYEQYF.

This clonotype appeared many times. The rearrangement links TRBV7-2 to TRBJ2-1, with TRBD1 matching over 10 bases. J gave up 9 bases and V 1 base, and 6 bases lay outside the gene matches. This CDR3 region has 15 residues. Germline CDR1 SGHTA, CDR2 FQGNSA. CDR3 bases: TGTGCCAGCAGCTTAGGGACAGGGGGTAAGGGTGAGCAGTTCTTC. This sequence encodes CASSLGTGGKGEQFF.

There are many counts of this clonotype. The J gene is TRBJ2-4, the V gene TRBV28; the D is unclear. The V and J ends lost 4 bases and 8 bases respectively, with 9 bases between them. The germline CDR1 and CDR2 sequences are MDHEN and SYDVKM. There are 12 residues in the CDR3. The CDR3 is CASSSSRDIQYF. The CDR3 bases are TGTGCCAGCAGTTCGTCTCGGGACATTCAGTACTTC. Looking up the rest from reference TRBV28 and TRBJ2-4 gives the full variable domain: DVKVTQSSRYLVKRTGEKVFLECVQDMDHENMFWYRQDPGLGLRLIYFSYDVKMKEKGDIPEGYSVSREKKERFSLILESASTNQTSMYLCASSSSRDIQYFGAGTRLSVL.

V and J are TRBV12-3 or TRBV12-4 and TRBJ1-3; a possible D gene is TRBD1 (5 bases). This CDR3 comprises 14 residues. The V end was cut by 3 bases, the J end by 3 bases, with 9 bases between. CDR3 in amino acids: CASSFARVGNTIYF. CDR3 in DNA: TGTGCCAGCAGTTTTGCCAGGGTTGGAAACACCATATATTTT.

The chain employs TRBV4-1 and TRBJ2-1, with D perhaps matching TRBD1 or TRBD2 (5 bases each). From germline, CDR1 is MGHRA and CDR2 YSYEKL. CDR3 length: 17 residues. Between the trimmed V and J ends, which lost 1 base and 7 bases, there was a span of 20 bases. The CDR3 spells CASSQGYPGPPDNEQFF. CDR3 DNA sequence: TGCGCCAGCAGCCAAGGGTATCCGGGACCCCCGGATAATGAGCAGTTCTTC.

On this clonotype itself: This may come from a read error, since a much larger clone is one base off. CDR3 nucleotides: TGTGCCGGCAGCCCCCGACCGGGCGGGAGCACAGATACGCAGTATTTT. Translated: CAGSPRPGGSTDTQYF. The chain has TRBV9 and TRBJ2-3, with D maybe TRBD2 (5 bases). CDR3 length equals 16 residues. Germline values: CDR1 SGDLS, CDR2 YYNGEE.

The chain has TRBV10-2 and TRBJ2-5, with D perhaps matching TRBD2 (6 bases). V lost 0 bases, J lost 9 bases, and 14 bases lay in between. Germline V gene data show CDR1 as WSHSY and CDR2 as SAAADI. The length of the CDR3 is 14 residues. The CDR3 nucleotides are TGCGCCAGCAGTGAGTCGACTAGTACCCTGGCCCAGTACTTC. It is translated as CASSESTSTLAQYF.

This clonotype was observed many times. The chain couples TRBV7-9 to TRBJ2-5; D possibly corresponds to TRBD1 (6 bases). V was clipped by 1 base and J by 1 base, with 7 bases between them. Germline CDR1 reads SEHNR; CDR2 reads FQNEAQ (reference sequence). The length of the CDR3 is 14 residues. The CDR3 spells CASSLGTAQETQYF. The CDR3 nucleotides are TGTGCCAGCAGCTTAGGGACAGCCCAAGAGACCCAGTACTTC.

In DNA form, the CDR3 reads TGTGCCAGCAGCCGTGGGGCAGGGACTAGCGGGAGAATCACCTACAATGAGCAGTTCTTC. Protein: CASSRGAGTSGRITYNEQFF. This rearrangement joins TRBV3-1 to TRBJ2-1; TRBD2 matches 14 bases. V dropped 4 bases and J dropped 2; count of bases not matched to a gene: 13. This CDR3 is built from 20 residues. Germline-derived CDR1 and CDR2 are LGHDT and YNNKEL (reference sequence).

Regarding this clonotype: Since a much larger clone is just one base distant, this may be a read error. This sequence joins TRBV10-3 and TRBJ1-1; 7 bases agree with TRBD1. Losses at the gene ends were 5 bases for V and 6 bases for J; bases not matched to a gene: 3. Germline V CDR1 and CDR2: ENHRY, SYGVKD. There are 12 residues in the CDR3. The CDR3 bases are TGTGCCATCAGTCGCGGGACAGCTGAAGCTTTCTTT. It is translated as CAISRGTAEAFF.

This clonotype was detected only a few times. V gene TRBV5-1 combines with J gene TRBJ1-2; D is unresolved. This CDR3 is built from 14 residues. V shed 4 bases and J shed 8 bases, with 18 bases lying between them. Germline loops: CDR1 SGHRS, CDR2 YFSETQ. The CDR3 region has the DNA TGCGCCAGCAGCGAAGACGTTATAACCGGGGGCTACACCTTC. It is translated as CASSEDVITGGYTF.

This clonotype was seen ten or more times. The chain couples TRBV5-4 to TRBJ2-2; 7 positions match TRBD2. V lost 4 bases and J lost 5; bases outside the gene matches: 5. CDR3 length: 14 residues. Germline V gives CDR1 SGHNT, CDR2 YYREEE (reference sequence). The CDR3 loop reads CASSLGAGTGELFF. The CDR3 DNA reads as TGTGCCAGCAGCCTTGGAGCGGGGACCGGGGAGCTGTTTTTT.

The chain combines TRBV3-1 with TRBJ2-2; unclear D gene. This CDR3 region has 14 residues. Looked up from germline, CDR1 is LGHDT and CDR2 is YNNKEL (reference sequence). V lost 2 bases and J lost 0, with 4 bases in between. CDR3 in DNA: TGTGCCAGCAGCCAACTGACGAACACCGGGGAGCTGTTTTTT. It translates to CASSQLTNTGELFF.

CDR3 protein: CASSLLGLAGGRTGELFF. The DNA for the CDR3 is TGTGCCAGCAGTTTATTGGGACTAGCGGGGGGGCGGACCGGGGAGCTGTTTTTT. The rearrangement links TRBV27 to TRBJ2-2; 16 bases are a match to TRBD2. Per germline, CDR1 MNHEY and CDR2 SMNVEV (reference sequence). The CDR3 length is 18 residues. The J segment lost 5 bases and the V segment lost 1 base, leaving 4 bases of the junction unmatched.

J is TRBJ1-4 and V is TRBV18; 8 positions agree with TRBD1. The CDR3 sequence is 15 residues long. Trimming removed 6 bases from V and 6 bases from J; junction bases left unmatched: 9. Germline loops: CDR1 KGHSH, CDR2 LQKENI. The CDR3 sequence is CASSPGGQGDEKLFF. CDR3 sequence (DNA): TGTGCCAGCTCTCCCGGAGGACAGGGAGATGAAAAACTGTTTTTT.

At least ten counts were recorded for this clonotype. The chain combines TRBV5-1 with TRBJ2-3, with D uncertain. V was cut by 0 bases and J by 3 bases, with 11 bases left in between. The CDR3 has 15 residues. Germline CDR1 reads SGHRS; CDR2 reads YFSETQ. In nucleotides, the CDR3 is TGCGCCAGCAGCTTGGACGGATTCGAGACAGATACGCAGTATTTT. This translates into CASSLDGFETDTQYF.

The chain has TRBV25-1 and TRBJ1-4; D perhaps matches TRBD1 (6 bases). The CDR3 is 15 residues long. V was cut by 3 bases and J by 7 bases, with 15 bases left in between. Looked up from germline, CDR1 is MGHDK and CDR2 is SYGVNS. The CDR3 loop reads CASSDQGRTCEKLFF. Here the CDR3 DNA reads TGTGCCAGCAGTGACCAGGGGCGCACCTGTGAAAAACTGTTTTTT.

This clonotype was counted a single time. This chain uses TRBV6-1 with TRBJ2-3, with unresolved D. Germline V gives CDR1 MNHNS, CDR2 SASEGT. The CDR3 loop spans 15 amino acids. Trimming pared 4 bases from V and 1 base from J, leaving 12 bases between. CDR3 sequence (DNA): TGTGCCAGCAGTGGCAGGTCCCTTCGCACAGATACGCAGTATTTT. Protein: CASSGRSLRTDTQYF.

The chain combines TRBV7-3 with TRBJ2-7; 7 bases map to TRBD1. The CDR3 length is 16 residues. Germline assignment: CDR1 SGHTA and CDR2 FQGTGA. V shed 3 bases, J shed 3 bases, and the junction held 11 bases outside the gene matches. The CDR3 region is CASSFKPGQTFYEQYF. CDR3 in DNA: TGTGCCAGCAGCTTTAAACCGGGACAGACATTCTACGAGCAGTACTTC.

This clonotype has ten or more counts. The gene calls are TRBV6-1 and TRBJ2-3; D uncertain. Germline CDR1 reads MNHNS; CDR2 reads SASEGT. CDR3 length equals 14 residues. Trimming removed 5 bases at V and 6 bases at J, with 15 bases between. CDR3 bases: TGTGCCAGCAGTCCTATGACTCCAGGTGATACGCAGTATTTT. Its translation: CASSPMTPGDTQYF.